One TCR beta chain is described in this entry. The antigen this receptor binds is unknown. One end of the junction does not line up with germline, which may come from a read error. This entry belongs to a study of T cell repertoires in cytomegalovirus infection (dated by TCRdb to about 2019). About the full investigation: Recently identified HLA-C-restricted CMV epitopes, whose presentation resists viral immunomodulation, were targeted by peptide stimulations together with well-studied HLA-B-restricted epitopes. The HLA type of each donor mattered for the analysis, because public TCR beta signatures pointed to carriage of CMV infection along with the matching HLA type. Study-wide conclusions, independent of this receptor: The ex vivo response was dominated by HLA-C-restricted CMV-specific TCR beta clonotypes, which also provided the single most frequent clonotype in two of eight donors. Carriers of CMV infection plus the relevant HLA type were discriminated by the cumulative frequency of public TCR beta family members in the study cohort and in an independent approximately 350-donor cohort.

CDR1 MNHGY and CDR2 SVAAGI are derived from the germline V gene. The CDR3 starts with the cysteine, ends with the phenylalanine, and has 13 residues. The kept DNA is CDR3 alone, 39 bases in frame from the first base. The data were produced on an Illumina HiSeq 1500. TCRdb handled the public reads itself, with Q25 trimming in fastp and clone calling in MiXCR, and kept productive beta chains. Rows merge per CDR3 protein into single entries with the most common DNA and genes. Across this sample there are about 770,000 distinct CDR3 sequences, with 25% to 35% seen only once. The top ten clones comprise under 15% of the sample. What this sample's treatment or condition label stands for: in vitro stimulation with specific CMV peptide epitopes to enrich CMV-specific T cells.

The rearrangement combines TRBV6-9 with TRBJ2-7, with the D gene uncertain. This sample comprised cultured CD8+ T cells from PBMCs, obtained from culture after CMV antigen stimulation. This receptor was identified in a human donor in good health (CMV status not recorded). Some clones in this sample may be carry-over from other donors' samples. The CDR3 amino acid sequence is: CASRYLNGLEQYF. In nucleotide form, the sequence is TGTGCCAGCCGTTACTTGAATGGGCTCGAGCAGTACTTC.